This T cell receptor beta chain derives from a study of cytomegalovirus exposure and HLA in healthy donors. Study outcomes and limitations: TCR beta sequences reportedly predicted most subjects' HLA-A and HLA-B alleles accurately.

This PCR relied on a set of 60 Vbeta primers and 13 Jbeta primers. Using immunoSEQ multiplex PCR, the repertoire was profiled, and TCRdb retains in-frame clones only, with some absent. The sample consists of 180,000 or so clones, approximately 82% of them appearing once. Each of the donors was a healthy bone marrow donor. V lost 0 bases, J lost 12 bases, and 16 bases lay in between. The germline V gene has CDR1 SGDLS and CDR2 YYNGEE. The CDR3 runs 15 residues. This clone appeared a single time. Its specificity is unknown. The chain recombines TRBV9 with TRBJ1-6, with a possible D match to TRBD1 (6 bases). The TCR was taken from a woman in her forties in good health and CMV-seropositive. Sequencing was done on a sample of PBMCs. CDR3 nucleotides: TGTGCCAGCAGCGTAGATGATGCAGGGGTCGTACCCCTCCACTTT. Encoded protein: CASSVDDAGVVPLHF.